This section outlines one TCR beta chain sequence together with its context. Germline V lookup: CDR1 SGHRS, CDR2 YFSETQ. The ends were cut back, 3 bases at V and 2 bases at J, with 13 bases in the middle. The CDR3 sequence is 15 residues long. The sample is drawn from a study of blood T cell repertoires in COVID-19. Across the study: The United States, Italy and Spain were the sources of the acute and convalescent COVID-19 samples. PBMCs, B-cell-depleted T cells, or T cells provided the cDNA or gDNA that made up the material.

As processed by the authors: Reference gene primer amplification in the assay estimated nucleated cell counts. Measured with immunoSEQ multiplex PCR; TCRdb has only the in-frame clones, and not every one. V and J calls and clone size are as listed in that table; D and trimming were resolved from the DNA. This table holds around 88,000 clones, over 60% found once. Input material: peripheral blood. The J gene is TRBJ2-3, the V gene TRBV5-1; D might be TRBD1 (6 bases). The clonotype was recovered from a man over 45 who had recovered from COVID-19. CDR3 in amino acids: CASSWTEPYTDTQYF. In DNA, the CDR3 is TGCGCCAGCAGCTGGACAGAACCGTACACAGATACGCAGTATTTT. Full variable domain (rest looked up from reference TRBV5-1 and TRBJ2-3): KAGVTQTPRYLIKTRGQQVTLSCSPISGHRSVSWYQQTPGQGLQFLFEYFSETQRNKGNFPGRFSGRQFSNSRSEMNVSTLELGDSALYLCASSWTEPYTDTQYFGPGTRLTVL.